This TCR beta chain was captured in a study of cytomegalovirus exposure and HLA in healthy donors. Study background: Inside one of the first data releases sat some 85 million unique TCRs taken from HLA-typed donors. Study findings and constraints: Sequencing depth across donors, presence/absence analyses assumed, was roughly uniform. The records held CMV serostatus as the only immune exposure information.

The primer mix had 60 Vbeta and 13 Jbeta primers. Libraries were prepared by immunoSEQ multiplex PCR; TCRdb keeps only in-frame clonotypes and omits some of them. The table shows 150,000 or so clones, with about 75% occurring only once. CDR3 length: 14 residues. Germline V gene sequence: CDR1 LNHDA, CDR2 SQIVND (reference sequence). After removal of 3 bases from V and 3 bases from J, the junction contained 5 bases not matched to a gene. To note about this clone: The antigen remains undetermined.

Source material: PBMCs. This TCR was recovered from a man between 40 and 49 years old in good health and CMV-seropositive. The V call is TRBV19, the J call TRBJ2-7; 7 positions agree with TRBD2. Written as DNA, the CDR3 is TGTGCCAGTAGTATGGCCGGGACTAACTACGAGCAGTACTTC. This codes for CASSMAGTNYEQYF.